Detailed here is one T cell receptor (beta chain). This clone was seen once. The target of this receptor is not known. There are no base qualities to consult, and no much larger clone falls within one base. This entry belongs to a study of blood T cell repertoires in COVID-19 (dated by TCRdb to the early 2020s). About the study as a whole: The collaborator samples originated in the United States, Italy and Spain and spanned the acute and convalescent phases of COVID-19. Sample metadata almost always included a de-identified subject ID, COVID-19 status, age in years and sex. Samples were obtained from the ongoing ImmuneRACE study (first 160 participants) and from about 1,300 subjects provided by 6 global collaborators. Deeply sampled blood TCRbeta repertoires from subjects exposed to, actively infected with, or recovered from COVID-19 were included in the dataset. The prospective study material was composed of cDNA or gDNA derived from T cells, B-cell-depleted T cells, or PBMCs. The repertoires were released in a freely available public database meant as a resource for research on the immune response to SARS-CoV-2. Where available, HLA class I and class II types were taken from metadata supplied by the sample provider and were not determined by assay-based typing.

Whole blood was collected in K2EDTA tubes by collaborating institutions according to the institutions' own protocols. For TCRbeta analysis, collaborator samples were shipped as frozen whole blood, as isolated PBMCs, or as DNA extracted from either sample type. The CDR3 goes from the cysteine to the phenylalanine over 15 residues. The only DNA kept is the CDR3, 45 bases in frame from the first base. The germline V gene supplies CDR1 SGHAT and CDR2 FQNNGV. At the junction V is shortened by 1 base and J by 0 bases, with 7 bases in between. TCRbeta CDR3 regions were amplified from genomic DNA by means of the immunoSEQ Assay, a bias-controlled multiplex PCR. Per the source publication's procedure: The number of nucleated cells in each sample was estimated by amplification of reference gene primers within the assay. To quantify the absolute abundance of each unique TCRbeta CDR3 rearrangement, sequence reads were collapsed and filtered. For each sample, productive Simpson clonality was calculated as the square root of Simpson's diversity index over productive rearrangements. Entries here come from immuneACCESS through TCRdb and include only in-frame sequences with V and J called. Some clones fail to appear in such tables; in the studies checked, an unresolved V gene covers under half of the shortfall, and the cause of the remainder is unknown. V and J calls plus clone size are reproduced from that table; the DNA served to infer D and trimming. This sample has some 150,000 clones in its table, and approximately 82% of those were observed once. More than 5.5% of the sample goes to the ten largest clones.

Findings and caveats that apply to the study as a whole: Clinical and demographic metadata were provided uncurated, with the amount varying by source and participant.

This sequence was found in a woman between 45 and 65 years old in a cohort sampled during active or convalescent COVID-19. Sequencing was carried out using peripheral blood. The V gene is TRBV11-2 and the J gene is TRBJ1-3; no D gene can be assigned with confidence. DNA sequence: TGTGCCAGCAGCTTAGTGCGCCTCTCTGGAAACACCATATATTTT. It codes for CASSLVRLSGNTIYF.